This T cell receptor beta chain comes out of a study of T cells expressing NK-cell markers. Germline assignment: CDR1 SGHTA and CDR2 FQGNSA. This CDR3 region has 16 residues. TCRdb re-called the 5' RACE reads and gives one entry per CDR3 protein, without DNA. The sample features about 550,000 distinct CDR3 sequences, with approximately 3.5% in its top ten. The material sequenced was blood T cells: a sorted CD56 or NKG2C T cell subset, CD4+ or CD8+ T cells, or bulk PBMC T cells (not recorded which). The rearrangement uses TRBV7-2 and TRBJ2-1; there is no DNA to check the TCRdb D call of TRBD1. This sequence was found in a man aged 18 to 35 in good health. CDR3 sequence reads: CASSLAGAGAYNEQFF.